This T cell receptor beta chain was found in a study of shared clonotypes between healthy human individuals. The assay was immunoSEQ multiplex PCR, and TCRdb's table has in-frame clones only and misses some. Among about 490,000 clones listed, about 85% were seen once. Findings of the study overall: Blood was the sole source, and tissue repertoires probably differ.

The CDR3 loop spans 13 amino acids. Germline V gives CDR1 KGHSH, CDR2 LQKENI. Trimming left V 6 bases short and J 2 bases short, with 11 bases between. On this clone itself: Its antigen remains unidentified.

This sequence joins TRBV18 and TRBJ2-7, with D tentatively TRBD1 (6 bases). Sample: PBMCs. This TCR came from a woman in her forties in good health. Some clones in this sample may be carry-over from other donors' samples. This CDR3 is CASSQGQTYEQYF. The CDR3 nucleotides are TGTGCCAGCTCCCAAGGACAGACCTACGAGCAGTACTTC.